This is a list of T cell receptor beta chains from one sample in a study of response to subunit inactivated influenza vaccine. TCRdb reanalysed the RT-PCR reads using MiXCR and keeps one entry per CDR3 protein. In the table there are 700,000 to 800,000 distinct CDR3 sequences, roughly 20% of which are singletons. Sequencing was performed on PBMCs from blood, taken about 5 days after vaccination. The source is a man aged 50 or older who received an inactivated influenza vaccine. Each CDR3 is given with its conserved first and last residue. The D gene is left open where the match is weak. Not every row has a clone size; where given, it reads once, few, many or a size class.

V: TRBV20-1; size: NA; D: NA; J: TRBJ2-1; CDR3: CSARVGNYNEQFF; DNA: TGCAGTGCTAGAGTAGGGAACTACAATGAGCAGTTCTTC
V: TRBV6-5; size: NA; D: TRBD1; J: TRBJ2-6; CDR3: CASSSGQGYFSSGANVLTF; DNA: TGTGCCAGCAGTTCGGGACAGGGATATTTTAGCTCTGGGGCCAACGTCCTGACTTTC
V: TRBV29-1; size: few; D: NA; J: TRBJ1-2; CDR3: CSVAKSPGLGYTF; DNA: TGCAGCGTCGCCAAGTCCCCGGGGCTTGGCTACACCTTC
V: TRBV6-2/TRBV6-3; size: NA; D: NA; J: TRBJ1-5; CDR3: CASSYASGTWGAQPQHF; DNA: TGTGCCAGCAGTTACGCTTCCGGGACGTGGGGGGCCCAGCCCCAGCATTTT
V: TRBV7-2; size: many; D: NA; J: TRBJ2-7; CDR3: CASSLAATYEQYF; DNA: TGTGCCAGCAGCTTAGCGGCTACCTACGAGCAGTACTTC
V: TRBV5-1; size: NA; D: TRBD1; J: TRBJ1-1; CDR3: CASSSRNDRVGPEAFF; DNA: TGCGCCAGCAGCTCCAGAAACGACAGGGTCGGTCCTGAAGCTTTCTTT
V: TRBV25-1; size: few; D: TRBD2; J: TRBJ2-5; CDR3: CASSEYEGGETQYF; DNA: TGTGCCAGCAGTGAATATGAGGGAGGGGAGACCCAGTACTTC
V: TRBV5-1; size: NA; D: NA; J: TRBJ1-1; CDR3: CASSTPRGSKEAFF; DNA: TGCGCCAGCAGCACCCCCCGAGGGTCCAAAGAAGCTTTCTTT
V: TRBV7-3; size: once; D: NA; J: TRBJ2-2; CDR3: CASSLSASGRWWTGELFF; DNA: TGTGCCAGCAGCTTAAGCGCGTCAGGGAGGTGGTGGACCGGGGAGCTGTTTTTT
V: TRBV29-1; size: NA; D: NA; J: TRBJ2-7; CDR3: CSVESRGAVTYEQYF; DNA: TGCAGCGTTGAATCGAGGGGGGCGGTTACCTACGAGCAGTACTTC
V: TRBV20-1; size: NA; D: TRBD2; J: TRBJ2-3; CDR3: CSAQPGLAGRGTQYF; DNA: TGCAGTGCCCAACCGGGACTAGCGGGTCGTGGTACGCAGTATTTT
V: TRBV6-1; size: once; D: NA; J: TRBJ2-3; CDR3: CASSPYDQGRSTDTQYF; DNA: TGTGCCAGCAGTCCCTATGACCAGGGCCGGAGCACAGATACGCAGTATTTT
V: TRBV14; size: NA; D: NA; J: TRBJ2-1; CDR3: CASSQDLGLTYNEQFF; DNA: TGTGCCAGCAGCCAAGATCTGGGACTTACCTACAATGAGCAGTTCTTC
V: TRBV10-3; size: few; D: TRBD1; J: TRBJ2-5; CDR3: CAISDSGQGGETQYF; DNA: TGTGCCATCAGTGACTCGGGACAGGGCGGAGAGACCCAGTACTTC
V: TRBV7-8; size: few; D: TRBD2; J: TRBJ2-3; CDR3: CASSLGIAGNTDTQYF; DNA: TGTGCCAGCAGCTTGGGGATAGCGGGGAACACAGATACGCAGTATTTT
V: TRBV5-5; size: many; D: TRBD2; J: TRBJ2-7; CDR3: CASSLETSGGLTQYF; DNA: TGTGCCAGCAGCTTGGAGACTAGCGGGGGGCTCACTCAGTACTTC
V: TRBV12-3/TRBV12-4; size: NA; D: NA; J: TRBJ2-7; CDR3: CASTLWGPVTYEQYF; DNA: TGTGCCAGCACCCTATGGGGCCCTGTCACCTACGAGCAGTACTTC